A selection of T cell receptor beta chains follows, all from one sample in a study of blood T cell repertoires in COVID-19. Sequenced by immunoSEQ multiplex PCR; TCRdb stores in-frame clones only, minus some. The sample includes about 320,000 clones, 75% to 85% seen only once; the top ten take 7.2%. Sequencing input: peripheral blood. These receptor sequences come from a human donor in a cohort sampled during active COVID-19. The CDR3 runs from the conserved cysteine through the conserved F or W. A D gene is named only where the DNA matches it firmly. Expanded clones are given a class, and other clones once, few, many or no size at all.

abundance: -; v_gene: TRBV3-1/TRBV3-2; d_gene: TRBD2; j_gene: TRBJ2-1; CDR3nt: TGTGCCAGCAGCCAAGGAGTCACTAGCGGGTACAATGAGCAGTTCTTC; CDR3aa: CASSQGVTSGYNEQFF
abundance: -; v_gene: TRBV5-1; d_gene: TRBD1; j_gene: TRBJ1-5; CDR3nt: TGCGCCAGCAGCTTGGAAGGGGGCCCCCATCAGCCCCAGCATTTT; CDR3aa: CASSLEGGPHQPQHF
abundance: -; v_gene: TRBV10-1; d_gene: TRBD1; j_gene: TRBJ1-3; CDR3nt: TGCGCCAGCAGTGAGGAGGCTCGGGGACAGGAGGACACCATATATTTT; CDR3aa: CASSEEARGQEDTIYF
abundance: -; v_gene: TRBV29-1; d_gene: -; j_gene: TRBJ2-2; CDR3nt: TGCAGCGTTGAAGACAGGGCCCTCGGCACCGGGGAGCTGTTTTTT; CDR3aa: CSVEDRALGTGELFF
abundance: -; v_gene: TRBV9; d_gene: TRBD1; j_gene: TRBJ1-2; CDR3nt: TGTGCCAGCAGCGACGGACAGGGCTATGGCTACACCTTC; CDR3aa: CASSDGQGYGYTF
abundance: few; v_gene: TRBV5-1; d_gene: TRBD1; j_gene: TRBJ1-1; CDR3nt: TGCGCCAGCAGCTTGGCGTCAGGGGGAAACACTGAAGCTTTCTTT; CDR3aa: CASSLASGGNTEAFF
abundance: -; v_gene: TRBV6-5; d_gene: -; j_gene: TRBJ2-1; CDR3nt: TGTGCCAGCAGTTCTCGGGACTTAGCCGTCGATGAGCAGTTCTTC; CDR3aa: CASSSRDLAVDEQFF
abundance: -; v_gene: TRBV11-2; d_gene: -; j_gene: TRBJ2-3; CDR3nt: TGTGCCAGCAGCTTAGAGAAGGATGGTAGCTGGAGCACAGATACGCAGTATTTT; CDR3aa: CASSLEKDGSWSTDTQYF
abundance: -; v_gene: TRBV7-3; d_gene: -; j_gene: TRBJ1-5; CDR3nt: TGTGCCAGCAGCTTAACAGCCGGGTTGAATCAGCCCCAGCATTTT; CDR3aa: CASSLTAGLNQPQHF
abundance: -; v_gene: TRBV10-3; d_gene: TRBD1; j_gene: TRBJ2-1; CDR3nt: TGTGCCATCAGAACCGGGACAGGGAGCTACAATGAGCAGTTCTTC; CDR3aa: CAIRTGTGSYNEQFF
abundance: -; v_gene: TRBV10-3; d_gene: TRBD1; j_gene: TRBJ2-2; CDR3nt: TGTGCCATCAGTGATCGGACAGGACAAGGCGGGGAGCTGTTTTTT; CDR3aa: CAISDRTGQGGELFF
abundance: -; v_gene: TRBV5-6; d_gene: TRBD1; j_gene: TRBJ2-1; CDR3nt: TGTGCCAGCAGCTTGGTTACAGGGGTTTACAATGAGCAGTTCTTC; CDR3aa: CASSLVTGVYNEQFF
abundance: -; v_gene: TRBV3-1/TRBV3-2; d_gene: -; j_gene: TRBJ1-2; CDR3nt: TGTGCCAGCAGCCCGTGGGGCAGCTATGGCTACACCTTC; CDR3aa: CASSPWGSYGYTF
abundance: -; v_gene: TRBV28; d_gene: -; j_gene: TRBJ2-1; CDR3nt: TGTGCCAGCAGCCTTAGTACAGGCTACAATGAGCAGTTCTTC; CDR3aa: CASSLSTGYNEQFF
abundance: -; v_gene: TRBV6-4; d_gene: -; j_gene: TRBJ1-1; CDR3nt: TGTGCCAGCAGTGACGCGGGAGCCAGGGAAGCTTTCTTT; CDR3aa: CASSDAGAREAFF
abundance: -; v_gene: TRBV5-8; d_gene: -; j_gene: TRBJ1-2; CDR3nt: TGTGCCAGCAGCTTGGTAGTCCGTGGCTACACCTTC; CDR3aa: CASSLVVRGYTF
abundance: -; v_gene: TRBV9; d_gene: TRBD2; j_gene: TRBJ2-3; CDR3nt: TGTGCCAGCAGCGGAGTGGATCACTTTAGCGGGGGGGCAGATACGCAGTATTTT; CDR3aa: CASSGVDHFSGGADTQYF
abundance: -; v_gene: TRBV14; d_gene: -; j_gene: TRBJ1-4; CDR3nt: TGTGCCAGCAGCCAAGTTCTTGGGGGCGGGCAAAAACTGTTTTTT; CDR3aa: CASSQVLGGGQKLFF
abundance: once; v_gene: TRBV5-1; d_gene: -; j_gene: TRBJ1-3; CDR3nt: TGCGCCAGCAGCGGCGGCGGGACTGGAAACACCATATATTTT; CDR3aa: CASSGGGTGNTIYF
abundance: -; v_gene: TRBV29-1; d_gene: TRBD1; j_gene: TRBJ1-4; CDR3nt: TGCAGCGTCGGACAGGGACCAACTAATGAAAAACTGTTTTTT; CDR3aa: CSVGQGPTNEKLFF
abundance: -; v_gene: TRBV6-6; d_gene: TRBD1; j_gene: TRBJ2-3; CDR3nt: TGTGCCAGCAGTCGACAGGGGACAGATACGCAGTATTTT; CDR3aa: CASSRQGTDTQYF
abundance: -; v_gene: TRBV20-1; d_gene: TRBD1; j_gene: TRBJ1-3; CDR3nt: TGCAGTGCGAGTCCGGGACAGGGTGGAAACACCATATATTTT; CDR3aa: CSASPGQGGNTIYF
abundance: -; v_gene: TRBV29-1; d_gene: -; j_gene: TRBJ1-4; CDR3nt: TGCAGCGTTGAAGGAGGGGGAAAACTGTTTTTT; CDR3aa: CSVEGGGKLFF
abundance: -; v_gene: TRBV5-8; d_gene: -; j_gene: TRBJ1-1; CDR3nt: TGTGCCAGCAGCACTTACAGGTTTAGTGCTTTCTTT; CDR3aa: CASSTYRFSAFF
abundance: -; v_gene: TRBV11-2; d_gene: -; j_gene: TRBJ1-6; CDR3nt: TGTGCCAGCAGCTTAGATCTAGTAGGGAGCTCACCCCTCCACTTT; CDR3aa: CASSLDLVGSSPLHF
abundance: few; v_gene: TRBV5-4; d_gene: -; j_gene: TRBJ2-7; CDR3nt: TGTGCCAGCAGCCCAAGACAGGACTCCTACGAGCAGTACTTC; CDR3aa: CASSPRQDSYEQYF